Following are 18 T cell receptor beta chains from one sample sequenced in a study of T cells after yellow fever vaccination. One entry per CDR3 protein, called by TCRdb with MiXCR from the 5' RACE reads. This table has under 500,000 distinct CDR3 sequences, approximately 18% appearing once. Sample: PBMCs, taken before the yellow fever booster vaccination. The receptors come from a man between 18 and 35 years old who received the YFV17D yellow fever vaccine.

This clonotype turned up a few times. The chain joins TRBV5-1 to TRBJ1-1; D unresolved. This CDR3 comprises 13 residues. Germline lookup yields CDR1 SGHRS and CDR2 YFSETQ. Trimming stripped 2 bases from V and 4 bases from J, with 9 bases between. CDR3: CASSFSESTEAFF. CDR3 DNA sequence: TGCGCCAGCAGCTTTAGCGAAAGCACTGAAGCTTTCTTT.

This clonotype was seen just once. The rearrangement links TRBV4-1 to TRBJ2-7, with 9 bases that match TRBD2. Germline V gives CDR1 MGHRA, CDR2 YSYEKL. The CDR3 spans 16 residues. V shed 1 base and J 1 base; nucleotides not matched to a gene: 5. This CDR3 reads CASSQVAGGPSYEQYV. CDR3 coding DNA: TGCGCCAGCAGCCAAGTTGCGGGGGGGCCATCCTACGAGCAGTACGTC.

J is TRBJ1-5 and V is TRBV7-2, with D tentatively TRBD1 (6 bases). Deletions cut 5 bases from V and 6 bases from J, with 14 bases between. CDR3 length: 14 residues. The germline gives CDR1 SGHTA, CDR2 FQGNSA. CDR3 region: CASSMGGGFQPQHF. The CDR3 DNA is TGTGCCAGCAGCATGGGGGGGGGCTTTCAGCCCCAGCATTTT.

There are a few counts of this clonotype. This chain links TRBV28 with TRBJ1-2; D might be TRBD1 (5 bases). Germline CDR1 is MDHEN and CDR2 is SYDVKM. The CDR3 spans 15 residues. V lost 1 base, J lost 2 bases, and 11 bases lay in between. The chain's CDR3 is CASSLFRSGNYGYTF. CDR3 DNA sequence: TGTGCCAGCAGTTTATTCAGGTCAGGGAACTATGGCTACACCTTC.

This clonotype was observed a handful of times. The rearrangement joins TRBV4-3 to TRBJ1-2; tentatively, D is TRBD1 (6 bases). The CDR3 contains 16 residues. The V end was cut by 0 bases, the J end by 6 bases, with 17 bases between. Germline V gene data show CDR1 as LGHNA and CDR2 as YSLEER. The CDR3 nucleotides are TGCGCCAGCAGCCAAGAGGGGGCTCCCCCAAGGCATGGCTACACCTTC. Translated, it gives CASSQEGAPPRHGYTF.

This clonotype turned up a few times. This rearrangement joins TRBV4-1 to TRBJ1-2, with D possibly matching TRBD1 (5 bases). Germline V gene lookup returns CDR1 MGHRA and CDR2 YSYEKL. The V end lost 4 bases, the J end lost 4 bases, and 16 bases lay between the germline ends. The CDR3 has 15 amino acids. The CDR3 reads CASSRAGDLPYGYTF. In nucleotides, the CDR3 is TGCGCCAGCAGCCGTGCTGGGGACTTACCCTATGGCTACACCTTC.

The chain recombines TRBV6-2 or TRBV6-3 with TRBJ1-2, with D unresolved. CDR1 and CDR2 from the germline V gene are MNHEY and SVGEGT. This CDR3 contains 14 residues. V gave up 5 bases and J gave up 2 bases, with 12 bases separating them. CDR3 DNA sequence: TGTGCCAGCAGTCCCGCGTCGACCAACTATGGCTACACCTTC. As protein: CASSPASTNYGYTF.

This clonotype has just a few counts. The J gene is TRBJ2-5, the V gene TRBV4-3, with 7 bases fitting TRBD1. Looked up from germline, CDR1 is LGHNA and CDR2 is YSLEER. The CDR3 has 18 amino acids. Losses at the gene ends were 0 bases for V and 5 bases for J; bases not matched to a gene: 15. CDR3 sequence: CASSQDPPRGRLRETQYF. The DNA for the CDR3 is TGCGCCAGCAGCCAAGATCCTCCTAGGGGGCGCCTCCGGGAGACCCAGTACTTC.

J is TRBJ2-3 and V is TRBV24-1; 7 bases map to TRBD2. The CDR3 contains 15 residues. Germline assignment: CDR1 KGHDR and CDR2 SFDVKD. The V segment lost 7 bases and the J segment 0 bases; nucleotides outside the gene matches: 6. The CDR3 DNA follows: TGTGCCACCAGGGCGGGAGTTACTAGCACAGATACGCAGTATTTT. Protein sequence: CATRAGVTSTDTQYF.

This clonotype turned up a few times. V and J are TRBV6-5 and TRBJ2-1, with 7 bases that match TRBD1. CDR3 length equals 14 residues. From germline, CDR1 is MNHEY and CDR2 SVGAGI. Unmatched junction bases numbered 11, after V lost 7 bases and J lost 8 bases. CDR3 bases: TGTGCCAGCATAGGGACAGCCCCGGGCGATGAGCAGTTCTTC. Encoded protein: CASIGTAPGDEQFF.

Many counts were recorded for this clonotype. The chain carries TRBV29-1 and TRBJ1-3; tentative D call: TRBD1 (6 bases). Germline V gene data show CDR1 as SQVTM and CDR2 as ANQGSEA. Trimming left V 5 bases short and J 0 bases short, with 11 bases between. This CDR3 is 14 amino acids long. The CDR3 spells CSVSGQSSGNTIYF. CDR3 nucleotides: TGCAGCGTTAGCGGACAGAGCTCTGGAAACACCATATATTTT.

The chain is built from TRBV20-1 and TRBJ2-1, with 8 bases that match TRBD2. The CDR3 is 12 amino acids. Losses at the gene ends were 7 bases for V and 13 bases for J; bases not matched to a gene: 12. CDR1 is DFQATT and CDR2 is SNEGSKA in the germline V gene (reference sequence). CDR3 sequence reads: CSVSLKLAGQFF. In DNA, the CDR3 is TGCAGTGTTTCCTTGAAGCTAGCGGGTCAGTTCTTC.

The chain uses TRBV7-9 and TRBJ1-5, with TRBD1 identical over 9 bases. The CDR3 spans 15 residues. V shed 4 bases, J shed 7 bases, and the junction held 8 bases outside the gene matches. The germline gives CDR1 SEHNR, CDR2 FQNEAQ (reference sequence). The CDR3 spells CASSWGTGNLQPQHF. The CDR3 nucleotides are TGTGCCAGCAGCTGGGGGACAGGGAATTTACAGCCCCAGCATTTT.

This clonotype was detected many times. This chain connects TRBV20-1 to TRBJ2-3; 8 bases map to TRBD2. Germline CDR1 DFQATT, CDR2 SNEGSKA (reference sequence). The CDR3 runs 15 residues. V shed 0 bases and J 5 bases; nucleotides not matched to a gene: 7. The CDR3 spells CSARETGGAGDTQYF. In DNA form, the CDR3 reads TGCAGTGCTAGAGAGACCGGGGGGGCCGGAGATACGCAGTATTTT.

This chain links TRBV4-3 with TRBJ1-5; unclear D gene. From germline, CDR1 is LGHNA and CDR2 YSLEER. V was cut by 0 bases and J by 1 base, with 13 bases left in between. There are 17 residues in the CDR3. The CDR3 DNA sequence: TGCGCCAGCAGCCAAGACCGGCCCAGTAGGAGCAATCAGCCCCAGCATTTT. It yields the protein CASSQDRPSRSNQPQHF.

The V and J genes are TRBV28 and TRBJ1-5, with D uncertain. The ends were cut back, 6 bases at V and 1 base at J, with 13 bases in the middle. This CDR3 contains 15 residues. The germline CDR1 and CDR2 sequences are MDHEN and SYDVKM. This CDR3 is CASRAAGSSNQPQHF. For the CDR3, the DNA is TGTGCCAGCAGGGCCGCGGGGTCGAGCAATCAGCCCCAGCATTTT.

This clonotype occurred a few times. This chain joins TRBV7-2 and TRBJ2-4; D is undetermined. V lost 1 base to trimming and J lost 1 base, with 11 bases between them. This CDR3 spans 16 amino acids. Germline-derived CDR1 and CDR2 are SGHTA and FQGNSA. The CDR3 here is CASSLDRASAKNIQYF. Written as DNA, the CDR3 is TGTGCCAGCAGCTTAGACCGGGCTTCTGCCAAAAACATTCAGTACTTC.

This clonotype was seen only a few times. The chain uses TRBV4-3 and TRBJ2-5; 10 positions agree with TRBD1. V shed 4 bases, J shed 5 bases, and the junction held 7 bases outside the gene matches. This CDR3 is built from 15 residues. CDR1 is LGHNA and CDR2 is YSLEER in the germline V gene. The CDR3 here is CASSLTGGSGETQYF. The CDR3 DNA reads TGCGCCAGCAGCCTGACAGGGGGCAGTGGGGAGACCCAGTACTTC.